The sequence of this T cell receptor (beta chain) was determined in a study of radiation and T cells in renal cell carcinoma. TCRdb's table, derived via immunoSEQ multiplex PCR, lists solely in-frame clones and lacks some. This table holds roughly 90,000 clones, 70% to 90% found once. This clone came up a few times. Its target is not known. This CDR3 is also generated by other DNA sequences in the sample. Overall study findings and caveats: Pretreatment tumor biopsies were lacking, so baseline clonotypes are unknown. Top tumor clonotypes rose in blood 2 weeks post-radiation, then contracted.

As for time point: blood 4 weeks post-SBRT, at nephrectomy. The treatment denotes: 15 Gy SBRT to primary tumor, nephrectomy 4 weeks later. Radiation-treated patients gave blood at baseline, week 2 and week 4. The V segment lost 0 bases and the J segment 2 bases; nucleotides outside the gene matches: 2. Germline V gene data show CDR1 as SGHNT and CDR2 as YYREEE (reference sequence). The CDR3 has 15 residues. The source was blood, collected from a patient whose treatment included radiotherapy and nephrectomy. The TCR sequence derives from a man between 45 and 60 years old with renal cell carcinoma. J is TRBJ2-7 and V is TRBV5-4; 10 positions agree with TRBD2. CDR3 DNA sequence: TGTGCCAGCAGCTTGGGGACTAGCGGAACCTACGAGCAGTACTTC. Translating it yields CASSLGTSGTYEQYF.